Each of the 29 T cell receptor beta chains below was sequenced from the same sample in a study of shared clonotypes between healthy human individuals. Naive CD8 populations comprised CD45RO-negative cells positively selected for CCR7, excluding terminally differentiated effector memory CD45RA+ cells. TCRdb keeps only in-frame clones here, not all; method: immunoSEQ multiplex PCR. The sample includes fewer than 1 million clones, around 96% of them seen just once. The sequencing sample was made of naive CD8+ T cells sorted from blood. The receptors originated from a man younger than 45 in good health.

This clone appeared a single time. The chain links TRBV18 to TRBJ2-1; unclear D gene. Germline V gene data show CDR1 as KGHSH and CDR2 as LQKENI. Between the trimmed V and J ends, which lost 2 bases and 6 bases, there was a span of 11 bases. The CDR3 is 14 residues long. The CDR3 loop is CASSPDTLPNEQFF. The CDR3 DNA reads as TGTGCCAGCTCACCAGACACACTGCCCAATGAGCAGTTCTTC.

This clone appeared a single time. The V and J genes are TRBV10-1 and TRBJ2-3; D gene uncertain. This CDR3 has 13 amino acids. Germline V gene data show CDR1 as WNHNN and CDR2 as SYGVQD (reference sequence). V was shortened by 4 bases and J by 2 bases, with 7 bases between the two germline ends. This CDR3 reads CASSVGLTDTQYF. The CDR3 bases are TGCGCCAGCAGTGTCGGGCTCACAGATACGCAGTATTTT.

The V and J genes are TRBV13 and TRBJ2-1, with TRBD1 matching over 8 bases. CDR3 length: 14 amino acids. V trimming: 10 bases; J trimming: 4 bases; junction bases outside the gene matches: 9. Per the germline V gene, CDR1 is PRHDT and CDR2 is FYEKMQ (reference sequence). The CDR3 is CAIRGGTGYNEQFF. The CDR3 region has the DNA TGTGCCATCCGGGGCGGGACAGGATACAATGAGCAGTTCTTC.

This clone was seen once. The CDR3 region has the DNA TGTGCCAGCAGCTTACCTCAGACTAGCGGACCTTCTTGGGATACGCAGTATTTT. Translated, it gives CASSLPQTSGPSWDTQYF. This sequence joins TRBV7-9 and TRBJ2-3; 9 bases align to TRBD2. The CDR3 covers 18 residues. Germline V gives CDR1 SEHNR, CDR2 FQNEAQ (reference sequence). V lost 2 bases to trimming and J lost 6 bases; unmatched junction nucleotides: 15.

This sequence joins TRBV27 and TRBJ2-7; D is unclear. V gave up 8 bases and J gave up 6 bases, with 17 bases separating them. Germline loops: CDR1 MNHEY, CDR2 SMNVEV (reference sequence). The CDR3 has 13 amino acids. The CDR3 spells CASSVTRQPEQYF. For the CDR3, the DNA is TGTGCCAGCTCGGTTACGCGGCAGCCCGAGCAGTACTTC.

This chain connects TRBV10-1 to TRBJ1-1; D perhaps matches TRBD1 (6 bases). Trimming pared 3 bases from V and 1 base from J, leaving 9 bases between. The CDR3 length is 14 residues. From germline, CDR1 is WNHNN and CDR2 SYGVQD (reference sequence). The DNA of the CDR3 is TGCGCCAGCAGTGATCCAGGGGCGAACACTGAAGCTTTCTTT. It codes for CASSDPGANTEAFF.

The chain couples TRBV7-9 to TRBJ1-5, with TRBD1 identical over 7 bases. The germline V gene has CDR1 SEHNR and CDR2 FQNEAQ (reference sequence). With 6 bases clipped from V and 5 bases from J, the junction kept 10 bases outside the gene matches. The CDR3 has 15 amino acids. The CDR3 bases are TGTGCCAGCAGTTGGGACAGTGAAGCGGATCAGCCCCAGCATTTT. It translates to CASSWDSEADQPQHF.

The chain joins TRBV2 to TRBJ1-1, with D unclear. Germline values: CDR1 SNHLY, CDR2 FYNNEI. The V gene lost 4 bases and the J gene lost 1 base, with 7 bases spanning the gap. The CDR3 is made up of 13 amino acids. CDR3 residues: CASSVTWNTEAFF. The CDR3, as DNA: TGTGCCAGCAGTGTTACCTGGAACACTGAAGCTTTCTTT.

On this clone: Its ends do not fully match the called genes, so a read error is possible. Other DNA sequences in the sample encode the same CDR3. The J gene is TRBJ2-7, the V gene TRBV28; D remains unclear. Germline V lookup: CDR1 MDHEN, CDR2 SYDVKM. This CDR3 spans 14 amino acids. CDR3 sequence reads: CASSSLINSYEQYF. The CDR3 DNA is TGTGCCAGCAGTTCCCTAATTAACTCCTACGAGCAATACTTC.

V gene TRBV9 combines with J gene TRBJ2-7; D is ambiguous. The germline V gene has CDR1 SGDLS and CDR2 YYNGEE. The CDR3 covers 13 residues. Trimming stripped 0 bases from V and 3 bases from J, with 7 bases between. CDR3 protein: CASSVAVNYEQYF. CDR3 bases: TGTGCCAGCAGCGTAGCGGTAAACTACGAGCAGTACTTC.

This chain joins TRBV7-9 and TRBJ2-2; D might be TRBD1 (6 bases). Trimming left V 0 bases short and J 2 bases short, with 10 bases between. The CDR3 runs to 16 residues. Looked up from germline, CDR1 is SEHNR and CDR2 is FQNEAQ (reference sequence). CDR3 sequence (DNA): TGTGCCAGCAGCTTAGCGGCCAGGGGTAACACCGGGGAGCTGTTTTTT. Protein: CASSLAARGNTGELFF.

This clone was seen once. J is TRBJ1-1 and V is TRBV25-1; 7 bases map to TRBD1. This CDR3 has 11 residues. Germline V CDR1 and CDR2: MGHDK, SYGVNS. J lost 5 bases, V lost 8 bases, and 2 bases had no gene match. The CDR3 coding sequence is TGTGCCAGCGCGACAGGGACTGAAGCTTTCTTT. Translated, it gives CASATGTEAFF.

The V call is TRBV29-1, the J call TRBJ1-1; a weak D match, TRBD1 (5 bases). V dropped 4 bases and J dropped 6 bases, with 12 bases sitting between them. Per germline, CDR1 SQVTM and CDR2 ANQGSEA. The CDR3 loop spans 12 amino acids. CDR3 sequence (DNA): TGCAGCGTTGCCGGGGGTCAGGCTGAAGCTTTCTTT. Its protein product is CSVAGGQAEAFF.

The J gene is TRBJ1-1, the V gene TRBV29-1; D is ambiguous. The germline V and J ends were trimmed by 5 bases and 4 bases, with 11 bases remaining between them. Germline CDR1 is SQVTM and CDR2 is ANQGSEA. This CDR3 has 12 residues. Written as DNA, the CDR3 is TGCAGCGTTACCTTCGTGGGCACTGAAGCTTTCTTT. It specifies CSVTFVGTEAFF.

This sequence joins TRBV6-1 and TRBJ2-1; D call uncertain. The CDR3 is 15 amino acids. With 1 base removed from V and 1 base from J, the gap between germline ends came to 8 bases. Germline-derived CDR1 and CDR2 are MNHNS and SASEGT. The CDR3 sequence: CASSEGSYSYNEQFF. The CDR3 DNA sequence: TGTGCCAGCAGTGAAGGGTCTTATTCCTACAATGAGCAGTTCTTC.

This chain links TRBV19 with TRBJ1-1, with TRBD1 as a possible D gene (5 bases). Per germline, CDR1 LNHDA and CDR2 SQIVND (reference sequence). The CDR3 totals 15 residues. Trimming removed 3 bases from V and 3 bases from J, with 14 bases in between. CDR3 DNA: TGTGCCAGTAGTATGGTGGGGCGTGGAGACACTGAAGCTTTCTTT. It codes for CASSMVGRGDTEAFF.

Of note for this clone: This same CDR3 is encoded by further DNA sequences in the sample. The chain joins TRBV5-1 to TRBJ2-7, with D hard to call. Per germline, CDR1 SGHRS and CDR2 YFSETQ. V lost 0 bases to trimming and J lost 5 bases, with 3 bases between them. The CDR3 contains 11 residues. The CDR3, as DNA: TGCGCCAGCAGCTTGGCCAACGAGCAGTACTTC. It specifies CASSLANEQYF.

This clone was detected once. This rearrangement joins TRBV2 to TRBJ1-4; no clear D gene. CDR1 SNHLY and CDR2 FYNNEI come from the germline V gene. The CDR3 is made up of 13 amino acids. The ends were cut back, 6 bases at V and 8 bases at J, with 13 bases in the middle. CDR3 in DNA: TGTGCCAGCAGCGGGCCCTCCGGGGAAAAACTGTTTTTT. This sequence encodes CASSGPSGEKLFF.

This chain connects TRBV27 to TRBJ2-7; D possibly corresponds to TRBD1 (5 bases). V lost 2 bases and J lost 3, with 11 bases in between. Germline loops: CDR1 MNHEY, CDR2 SMNVEV (reference sequence). CDR3 length: 14 amino acids. The CDR3 DNA reads as TGTGCCAGCAGTTTAGAAGGACACTACTACGAGCAGTACTTC. Translating it yields CASSLEGHYYEQYF.

The gene calls are TRBV28 and TRBJ1-4; D is possibly TRBD1 (5 bases). The CDR3 sequence is 14 residues long. Germline assignment: CDR1 MDHEN and CDR2 SYDVKM. With 10 bases removed from V and 0 bases from J, the gap between germline ends came to 12 bases. This CDR3 is CAIGTDTTNEKLFF. The CDR3 nucleotides are TGTGCCATAGGGACCGATACAACTAATGAAAAACTGTTTTTT.

This clone was recorded only once. The chain has TRBV27 and TRBJ1-2; D remains ambiguous. The CDR3 is made up of 12 amino acids. Germline V CDR1 and CDR2: MNHEY, SMNVEV (reference sequence). V was pared by 5 bases and J by 9 bases, with 13 bases between. The CDR3 DNA follows: TGTGCCAGCAGTAGTTCGTCCGGGAGCTACACCTTC. As protein: CASSSSSGSYTF.

This rearrangement joins TRBV29-1 to TRBJ1-2; no definite D call. The CDR3 contains 15 residues. The germline V gene has CDR1 SQVTM and CDR2 ANQGSEA. Trimming took 1 base from V and 8 from J, leaving 20 bases between them. CDR3 in DNA: TGCAGCGTTGAAGGAAGTAATATGGGAAAGGTGGGCTACACCTTC. It specifies CSVEGSNMGKVGYTF.

The chain employs TRBV7-9 and TRBJ1-2; 7 bases are a match to TRBD1. The CDR3 is made up of 14 amino acids. Germline V CDR1 and CDR2: SEHNR, FQNEAQ (reference sequence). With 6 bases clipped from V and 2 bases from J, the junction kept 6 bases outside the gene matches. In nucleotides, the CDR3 is TGTGCCAGCAGGACGGGGACAGACAACTATGGCTACACCTTC. Amino acid sequence: CASRTGTDNYGYTF. Combining the CDR3 with reference TRBV7-9 and TRBJ1-2 gives the whole variable domain DTGVSQNPRHKITKRGQNVTFRCDPISEHNRLYWYRQTLGQGPEFLTYFQNEAQLEKSRLLSDRFSAERPKGSFSTLEIQRTEQGDSAMYLCASRTGTDNYGYTFGSGTRLTVV.

About this clone itself: At the DNA level, this CDR3 is encoded by other sequences in the same sample as well. This chain uses TRBV5-1 with TRBJ1-1; unclear D gene. CDR3 length equals 13 residues. Deletions cut 0 bases from V and 2 bases from J, with 5 bases between. Looked up from germline, CDR1 is SGHRS and CDR2 is YFSETQ. CDR3 protein: CASSLAVNTEAFF. CDR3 nucleotides: TGCGCCAGCAGCTTGGCCGTTAACACTGAAGCTTTCTTT.

V and J are TRBV27 and TRBJ2-5; no definite D call. CDR1 is MNHEY, CDR2 SMNVEV, per germline (reference sequence). Trimming stripped 5 bases from V and 1 base from J, with 8 bases between. This CDR3 has 13 amino acids. The CDR3 sequence: CASSNYSQETQYF. The CDR3 bases are TGTGCCAGCAGTAATTACAGCCAAGAGACCCAGTACTTC.

This clone was detected once. Distinct nucleotide sequences in the sample also encode this CDR3. The chain is built from TRBV7-9 and TRBJ2-7; D unclear. Germline V gives CDR1 SEHNR, CDR2 FQNEAQ (reference sequence). The CDR3 is 11 amino acids. The germline V and J ends were trimmed by 6 bases and 1 base, with 4 bases remaining between them. CDR3 nucleotides: TGTGCCAGCAGTATTTCCTACGAGCAGTACTTC. This codes for CASSISYEQYF.

The chain couples TRBV6-5 to TRBJ2-7; D is unresolved. Germline V gives CDR1 MNHEY, CDR2 SVGAGI. This CDR3 spans 14 amino acids. V lost 2 bases and J lost 1, with 9 bases in between. DNA for the CDR3: TGTGCCAGCAGTTACGGGGTCAAGTCCTACGAGCAGTACTTC. Encoded protein: CASSYGVKSYEQYF.

V gene TRBV28 combines with J gene TRBJ2-1, with D tentatively TRBD1 (5 bases). The CDR3 is made up of 17 amino acids. The germline gives CDR1 MDHEN, CDR2 SYDVKM. V lost 5 bases to trimming and J lost 5 bases, with 22 bases between them. In DNA form, the CDR3 reads TGTGCCAGCAGTATCCCCCGCTGGACACCTCCGGACAATGAGCAGTTCTTC. Residues: CASSIPRWTPPDNEQFF.

The J gene is TRBJ2-1, the V gene TRBV25-1; 7 nucleotides line up with TRBD1. J lost 8 bases, V lost 7 bases, and 5 bases had no gene match. This CDR3 region has 12 residues. CDR1 and CDR2 (germline): MGHDK, SYGVNS. CDR3 bases: TGTGCCAGCACACAGGGGCGGTATGAGCAGTTCTTC. This gives the protein CASTQGRYEQFF.